These 15 T cell receptor beta chains came from one sample sequenced in a study of cytomegalovirus exposure and HLA in healthy donors. Produced via immunoSEQ multiplex PCR; TCRdb's table is partial and in-frame only. The sample shows more than 250,000 clones, roughly 87% of them seen only once. Sequencing was done on a sample of PBMCs. The receptors come from a woman aged 30 to 39 in good health and CMV-seronegative.

This chain links TRBV6-6 with TRBJ2-5; no definite D call. This CDR3 has 14 amino acids. V was clipped by 2 bases and J by 5 bases, with 12 bases between them. The V gene's germline CDR1 is MNHNY and CDR2 SVGAGI (reference sequence). The CDR3 coding sequence is TGTGCCAGCAGTTACCATCTTTACTCCGAGACCCAGTACTTC. Translated: CASSYHLYSETQYF.

The V and J genes are TRBV5-1 and TRBJ1-4; TRBD1 matches 9 bases. In germline, CDR1 is SGHRS, CDR2 YFSETQ. Unmatched junction bases numbered 16, after V lost 2 bases and J lost 8 bases. The length of the CDR3 is 18 residues. Here the CDR3 reads CASSLLGQGASSWEKLFF. DNA for the CDR3: TGCGCCAGCAGCTTACTGGGACAGGGCGCTTCGTCCTGGGAAAAACTGTTTTTT.

This chain connects TRBV7-3 to TRBJ2-2, with unresolved D. The germline V gene has CDR1 SGHTA and CDR2 FQGTGA. With 5 bases removed from V and 0 bases from J, the gap between germline ends came to 10 bases. CDR3 size: 15 residues. The CDR3: CASSLGLTNTGELFF. The DNA for the CDR3 is TGTGCCAGCAGCCTCGGCCTAACGAACACCGGGGAGCTGTTTTTT. Complete variable domain (other parts from reference TRBV7-3 and TRBJ2-2): GAGVSQTPSNKVTEKGKYVELRCDPISGHTALYWYRQSLGQGPEFLIYFQGTGAADDSGLPNDRFFAVRPEGSVSTLKIQRTERGDSAVYLCASSLGLTNTGELFFGEGSRLTVL.

The chain is built from TRBV13 and TRBJ2-5; D gene unclear. V shed 5 bases and J shed 4 bases, with 14 bases lying between them. This CDR3 contains 14 residues. Germline CDR1 reads PRHDT; CDR2 reads FYEKMQ (reference sequence). CDR3 protein: CASSAGAPGETQYF. The CDR3, as DNA: TGTGCCAGCAGCGCAGGTGCGCCGGGAGAGACCCAGTACTTC.

The chain combines TRBV6-5 with TRBJ2-3; possibly TRBD2 for D (6 bases). The CDR3 spans 13 residues. V was pared by 6 bases and J by 6 bases, with 13 bases between. Germline-derived CDR1 and CDR2 are MNHEY and SVGAGI. CDR3 nucleotides: TGTGCCAGCAGCGTAGGAGGGCCGGATACGCAGTATTTT. Translated, it gives CASSVGGPDTQYF.

This chain joins TRBV7-9 and TRBJ1-2, with no clear D. Germline CDR1 reads SEHNR; CDR2 reads FQNEAQ (reference sequence). The CDR3 has 16 amino acids. V dropped 5 bases and J dropped 3 bases, with 19 bases sitting between them. This chain's CDR3 is CASSPPFGQPHYGYTF. DNA for the CDR3: TGTGCCAGCAGCCCTCCATTTGGGCAACCCCACTATGGCTACACCTTC.

The chain employs TRBV19 and TRBJ1-1; 7 bases line up with TRBD1. V lost 8 bases and J lost 4; bases outside the gene matches: 10. Germline V lookup: CDR1 LNHDA, CDR2 SQIVND (reference sequence). The CDR3 is 14 residues long. The CDR3 is CASRWGHRGTEAFF. The CDR3 nucleotides are TGTGCCAGTCGGTGGGGGCACAGGGGCACTGAAGCTTTCTTT.

The rearrangement joins TRBV28 to TRBJ2-5, with TRBD1 matching 8 bases. This CDR3 is built from 16 residues. V dropped 2 bases and J dropped 2; count of bases not matched to a gene: 7. Germline V gene data show CDR1 as MDHEN and CDR2 as SYDVKM. CDR3 DNA sequence: TGTGCCAGCAGTTTACTCGCAGGGGGCGAACAAGAGACCCAGTACTTC. Its protein product is CASSLLAGGEQETQYF.

The chain carries TRBV5-4 and TRBJ1-2, with D uncertain. CDR3 length: 15 amino acids. Between the trimmed V and J ends, which lost 2 bases and 0 bases, there was a span of 11 bases. Germline V gene lookup returns CDR1 SGHNT and CDR2 YYREEE (reference sequence). CDR3 amino acids: CASSFRALANYGYTF. DNA of the CDR3: TGTGCCAGCAGCTTTAGGGCCCTAGCTAACTATGGCTACACCTTC.

V usage is TRBV6-1 and J usage is TRBJ1-1; 9 positions agree with TRBD1. Germline values: CDR1 MNHNS, CDR2 SASEGT. The V segment lost 7 bases and the J segment 1 base; nucleotides outside the gene matches: 7. This CDR3 is 15 amino acids long. CDR3 sequence (DNA): TGTGCCAGCATCTTAGACAGGGGGTGGAACACTGAAGCTTTCTTT. Protein sequence: CASILDRGWNTEAFF.

This chain uses TRBV5-8 with TRBJ1-1; TRBD1 is a possible D gene (5 bases). From germline, CDR1 is SGHTS and CDR2 YDEGEE. V was clipped by 6 bases and J by 4 bases, with 10 bases between them. The CDR3 has 12 amino acids. The CDR3 protein is CASTLGATEAFF. Here the CDR3 DNA reads TGTGCCAGCACACTAGGGGCCACTGAAGCTTTCTTT.

The V call is TRBV11-2, the J call TRBJ1-1, with D maybe TRBD1 (5 bases). There are 11 residues in the CDR3. V was shortened by 5 bases and J by 11 bases, with 12 bases between the two germline ends. CDR1 and CDR2 from the germline V gene are SGHAT and FQNNGV. This chain's CDR3 is CASSRGKHAFF. In nucleotides, the CDR3 is TGTGCCAGCAGCCGGGGGAAGCACGCTTTCTTT.

This chain uses TRBV7-9 with TRBJ2-1; 11 bases map to TRBD2. V lost 5 bases to trimming and J lost 9 bases; unmatched junction nucleotides: 9. Germline V gene lookup returns CDR1 SEHNR and CDR2 FQNEAQ (reference sequence). CDR3 length: 15 residues. Written as DNA, the CDR3 is TGTGCCAGCAGCAGTACTAGCGGGAGAGGAGGTGAGCAGTTCTTC. It codes for CASSSTSGRGGEQFF. Based on the CDR3 plus reference TRBV7-9 and TRBJ2-1, the full variable domain is DTGVSQNPRHKITKRGQNVTFRCDPISEHNRLYWYRQTLGQGPEFLTYFQNEAQLEKSRLLSDRFSAERPKGSFSTLEIQRTEQGDSAMYLCASSSTSGRGGEQFFGPGTRLTVL.

The V and J genes are TRBV10-1 and TRBJ2-1; 12 bases line up with TRBD2. CDR3 length: 14 residues. Germline V CDR1 and CDR2: WNHNN, SYGVQD (reference sequence). V lost 8 bases to trimming and J lost 8 bases; unmatched junction nucleotides: 7. In DNA form, the CDR3 reads TGCGCCAGCCCTAGCGGGAGGGCCTTTGATGAGCAGTTCTTC. Protein: CASPSGRAFDEQFF.

The V gene is TRBV14, the J gene TRBJ2-7; D might be TRBD1 or TRBD2, each matching 5 bases. Trimming shortened V by 2 bases and J by 0 bases, and 8 bases separated the two germline ends. Per germline, CDR1 SGHDN and CDR2 FVKESK. This CDR3 spans 14 amino acids. The CDR3 DNA sequence: TGTGCCAGCAGCCAATTGGGGGACTCCTACGAGCAGTACTTC. This sequence encodes CASSQLGDSYEQYF.